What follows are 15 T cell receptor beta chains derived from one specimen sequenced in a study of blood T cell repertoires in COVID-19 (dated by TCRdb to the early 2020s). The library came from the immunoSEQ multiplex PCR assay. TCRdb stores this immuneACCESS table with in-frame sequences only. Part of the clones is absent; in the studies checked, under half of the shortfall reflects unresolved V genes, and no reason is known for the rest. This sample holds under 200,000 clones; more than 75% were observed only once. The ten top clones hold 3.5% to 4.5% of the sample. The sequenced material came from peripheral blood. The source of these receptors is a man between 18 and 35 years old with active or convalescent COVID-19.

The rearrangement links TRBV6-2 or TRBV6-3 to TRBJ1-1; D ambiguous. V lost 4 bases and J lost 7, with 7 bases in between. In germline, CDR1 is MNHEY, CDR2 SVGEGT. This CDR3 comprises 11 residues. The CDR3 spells CASSFGSEAFF. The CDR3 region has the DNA TGTGCCAGCAGTTTCGGGAGTGAAGCTTTCTTT.

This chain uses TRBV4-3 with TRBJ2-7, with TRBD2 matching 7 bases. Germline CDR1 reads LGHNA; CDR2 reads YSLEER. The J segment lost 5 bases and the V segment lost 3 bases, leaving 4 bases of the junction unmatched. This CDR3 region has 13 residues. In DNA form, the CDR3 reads TGCGCCAGCAGCCAGAGACTAGCCCACGAGCAGTACTTC. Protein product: CASSQRLAHEQYF.

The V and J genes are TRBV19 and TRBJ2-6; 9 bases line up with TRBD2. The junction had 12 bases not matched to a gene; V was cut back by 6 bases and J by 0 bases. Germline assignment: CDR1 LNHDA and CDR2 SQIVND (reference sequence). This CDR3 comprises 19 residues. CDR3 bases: TGTGCCAGTAGGAACCCCGGGGCGGGAGGGGTCTCTGGGGCCAACGTCCTGACTTTC. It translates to CASRNPGAGGVSGANVLTF.

CDR3 protein: CASTPTGANEKLFF. Here the CDR3 DNA reads TGTGCCAGCACTCCGACAGGGGCTAATGAAAAACTGTTTTTT. V usage is TRBV2 and J usage is TRBJ1-4; 8 bases match TRBD1. The J segment lost 3 bases and the V segment lost 7 bases, leaving 4 bases of the junction unmatched. The CDR3 spans 14 residues. Germline assignment: CDR1 SNHLY and CDR2 FYNNEI.

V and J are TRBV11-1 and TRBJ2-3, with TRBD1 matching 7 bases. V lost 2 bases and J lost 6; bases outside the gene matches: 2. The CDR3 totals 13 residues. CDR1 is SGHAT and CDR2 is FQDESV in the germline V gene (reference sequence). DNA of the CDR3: TGTGCCAGCAGCTTACGCAGGGGGGATACGCAGTATTTT. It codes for CASSLRRGDTQYF.

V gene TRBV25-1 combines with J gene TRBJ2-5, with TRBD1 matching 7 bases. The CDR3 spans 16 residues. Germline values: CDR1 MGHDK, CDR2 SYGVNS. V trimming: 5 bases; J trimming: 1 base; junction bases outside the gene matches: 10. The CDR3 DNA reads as TGTGCCAGCAGTCCCTCGACAGGGTTCCCCCAAGAGACCCAGTACTTC. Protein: CASSPSTGFPQETQYF.

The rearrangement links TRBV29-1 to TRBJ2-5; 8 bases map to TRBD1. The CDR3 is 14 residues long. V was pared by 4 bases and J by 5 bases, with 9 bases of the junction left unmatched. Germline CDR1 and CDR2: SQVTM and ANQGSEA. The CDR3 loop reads CSVGGGQGWETQYF. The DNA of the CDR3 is TGCAGCGTTGGTGGTGGACAGGGTTGGGAGACCCAGTACTTC.

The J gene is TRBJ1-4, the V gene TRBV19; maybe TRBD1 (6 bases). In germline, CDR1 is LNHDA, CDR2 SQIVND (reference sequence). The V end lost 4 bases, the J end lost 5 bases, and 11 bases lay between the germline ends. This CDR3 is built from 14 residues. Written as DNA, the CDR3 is TGTGCCAGTAGTACAAATGGACAGAATGAAAAACTGTTTTTT. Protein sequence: CASSTNGQNEKLFF.

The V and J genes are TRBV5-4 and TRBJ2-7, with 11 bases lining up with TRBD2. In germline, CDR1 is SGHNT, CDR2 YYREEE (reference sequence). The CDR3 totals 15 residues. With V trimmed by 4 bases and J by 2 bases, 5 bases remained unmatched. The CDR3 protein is CASSRGLAETYEQYF. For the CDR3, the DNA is TGTGCCAGCAGCAGGGGACTAGCGGAGACCTACGAGCAGTACTTC.

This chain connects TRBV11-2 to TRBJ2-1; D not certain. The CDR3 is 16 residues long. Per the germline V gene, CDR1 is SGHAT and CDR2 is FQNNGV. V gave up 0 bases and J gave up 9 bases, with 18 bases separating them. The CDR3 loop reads CASSLEALASFSEQFF. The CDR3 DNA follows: TGTGCCAGCAGCTTAGAGGCGTTAGCTTCGTTTTCTGAGCAGTTCTTC.

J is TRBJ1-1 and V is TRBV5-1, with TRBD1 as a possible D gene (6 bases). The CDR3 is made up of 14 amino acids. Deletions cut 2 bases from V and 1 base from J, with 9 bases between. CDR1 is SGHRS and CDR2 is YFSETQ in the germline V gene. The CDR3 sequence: CASSFRGSNTEAFF. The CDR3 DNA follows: TGCGCCAGCAGCTTCAGGGGCTCGAACACTGAAGCTTTCTTT.

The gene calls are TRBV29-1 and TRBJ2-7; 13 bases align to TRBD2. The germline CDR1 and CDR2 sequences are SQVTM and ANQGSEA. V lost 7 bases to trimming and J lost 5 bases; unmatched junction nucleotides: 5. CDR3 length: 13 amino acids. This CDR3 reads CSGKTSGRHEQYF. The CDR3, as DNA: TGCAGCGGAAAGACTAGCGGGAGGCACGAGCAGTACTTC.

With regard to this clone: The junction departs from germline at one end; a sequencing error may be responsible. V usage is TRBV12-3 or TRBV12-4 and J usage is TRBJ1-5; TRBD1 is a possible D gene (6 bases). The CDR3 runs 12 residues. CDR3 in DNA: TGTGCCAGCAGTGGCCACAGGGTCCGAATAAATTTT. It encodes CASSGHRVRINF.

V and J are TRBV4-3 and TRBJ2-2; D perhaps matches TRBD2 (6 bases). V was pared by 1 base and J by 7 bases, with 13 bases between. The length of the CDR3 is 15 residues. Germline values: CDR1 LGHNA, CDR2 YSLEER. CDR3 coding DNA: TGCGCCAGCAGCCAAGTAGGAGGGACCAGCGGGGAGCTGTTTTTT. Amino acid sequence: CASSQVGGTSGELFF.

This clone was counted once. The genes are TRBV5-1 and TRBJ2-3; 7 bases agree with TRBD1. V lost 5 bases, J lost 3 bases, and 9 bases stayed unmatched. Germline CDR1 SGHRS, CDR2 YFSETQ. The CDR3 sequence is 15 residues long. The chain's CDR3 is CASRLPQGQTDTQYF. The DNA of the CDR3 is TGCGCCAGCAGACTACCCCAGGGACAGACAGATACGCAGTATTTT.